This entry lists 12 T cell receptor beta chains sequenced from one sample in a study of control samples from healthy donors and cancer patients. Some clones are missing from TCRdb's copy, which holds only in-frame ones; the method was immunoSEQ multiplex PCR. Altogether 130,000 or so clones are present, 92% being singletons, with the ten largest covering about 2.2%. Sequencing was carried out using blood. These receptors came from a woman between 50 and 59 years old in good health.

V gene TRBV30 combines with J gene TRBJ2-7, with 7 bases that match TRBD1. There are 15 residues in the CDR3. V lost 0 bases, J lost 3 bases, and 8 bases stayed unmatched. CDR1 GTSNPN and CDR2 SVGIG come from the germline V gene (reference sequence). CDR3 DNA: TGTGCCTGGAGTGTACAGGACAGGTTCTACTACGAGCAGTACTTC. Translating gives CAWSVQDRFYYEQYF.

DNA of the CDR3: TGTGCCAGCAGCCCTACTTCCGCTGAAGCTTTCTTT. Residues: CASSPTSAEAFF. The chain has TRBV7-8 and TRBJ1-1; D not resolved. The CDR3 consists of 12 residues. The germline V and J ends were trimmed by 5 bases and 6 bases, with 10 bases remaining between them. The germline V gene encodes CDR1 SGHVS and CDR2 FQNEAQ. Combining the CDR3 with reference TRBV7-8 and TRBJ1-1 gives the whole variable domain GAGVSQSPRYKVAKRGQDVALRCDPISGHVSLFWYQQALGQGPEFLTYFQNEAQLDKSGLPSDRFFAERPEGSVSTLKIQRTQQEDSAVYLCASSPTSAEAFFGQGTRLTVV.

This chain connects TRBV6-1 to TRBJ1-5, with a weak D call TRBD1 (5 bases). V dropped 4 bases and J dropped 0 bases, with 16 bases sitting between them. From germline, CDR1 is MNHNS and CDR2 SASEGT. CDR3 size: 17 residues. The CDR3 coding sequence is TGTGCCAGCAGTGTGACAGAACTACTCTATAGCAATCAGCCCCAGCATTTT. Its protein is CASSVTELLYSNQPQHF.

CDR3 nucleotides: TGCGCCAGCAGCTTGGCCATTAGCCAAGAGACCCAGTACTTC. This sequence encodes CASSLAISQETQYF. The rearrangement links TRBV5-1 to TRBJ2-5; D is undetermined. Trimming removed 0 bases at V and 1 base at J, with 7 bases between. The CDR3 has 14 amino acids. The V gene's germline CDR1 is SGHRS and CDR2 YFSETQ.

The CDR3: CATSRGTVNEQFF. The DNA of the CDR3 is TGTGCCACCAGCAGGGGGACTGTCAATGAGCAGTTCTTC. V and J are TRBV15 and TRBJ2-1; D possibly corresponds to TRBD2 (6 bases). V was clipped by 3 bases and J by 6 bases, with 9 bases between them. The CDR3 runs 13 residues. CDR1 is LNHNV, CDR2 YYDKDF, per germline (reference sequence). The full variable domain, with the rest looked up from reference TRBV15 and TRBJ2-1, is DAMVIQNPRYQVTQFGKPVTLSCSQTLNHNVMYWYQQKSSQAPKLLFHYYDKDFNNEADTPDNFQSRRPNTSFCFLDIRSPGLGDTAMYLCATSRGTVNEQFFGPGTRLTVL.

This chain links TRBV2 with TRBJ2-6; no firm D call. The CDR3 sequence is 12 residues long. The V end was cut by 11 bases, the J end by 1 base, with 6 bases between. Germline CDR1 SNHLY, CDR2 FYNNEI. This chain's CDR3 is CACRSGANVLTF. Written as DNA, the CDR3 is TGTGCCTGCCGTTCTGGGGCCAACGTCCTGACTTTC.

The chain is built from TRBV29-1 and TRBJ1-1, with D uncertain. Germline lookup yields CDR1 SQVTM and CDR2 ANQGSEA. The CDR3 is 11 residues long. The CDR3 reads CSARVGSEAFF. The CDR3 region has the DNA TGCAGTGCTAGGGTAGGGTCTGAAGCTTTCTTT.

CDR3 in amino acids: CASSLSASGRRSTDTQYF. Here the CDR3 DNA reads TGTGCCAGCAGCTTGAGTGCTAGCGGGAGAAGGAGCACAGATACGCAGTATTTT. The gene calls are TRBV5-4 and TRBJ2-3, with TRBD2 matching over 10 bases. This CDR3 comprises 18 residues. Germline V lookup: CDR1 SGHNT, CDR2 YYREEE (reference sequence). J lost 0 bases, V lost 1 base, and 8 bases had no gene match.

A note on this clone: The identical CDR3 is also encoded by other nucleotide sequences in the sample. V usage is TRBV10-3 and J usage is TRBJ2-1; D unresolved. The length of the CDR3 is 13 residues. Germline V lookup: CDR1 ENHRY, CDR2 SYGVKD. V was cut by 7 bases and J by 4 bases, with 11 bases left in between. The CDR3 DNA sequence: TGTGCCATCACTGATTACAGATACAATGAGCAGTTCTTC. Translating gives CAITDYRYNEQFF.

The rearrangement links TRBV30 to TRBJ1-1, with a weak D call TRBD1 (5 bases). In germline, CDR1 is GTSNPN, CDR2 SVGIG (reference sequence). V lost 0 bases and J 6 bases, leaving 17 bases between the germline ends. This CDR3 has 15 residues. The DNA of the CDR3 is TGTGCCTGGAGTGTAGGGACCCATCGGCAGTCTGAAGCTTTCTTT. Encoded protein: CAWSVGTHRQSEAFF.

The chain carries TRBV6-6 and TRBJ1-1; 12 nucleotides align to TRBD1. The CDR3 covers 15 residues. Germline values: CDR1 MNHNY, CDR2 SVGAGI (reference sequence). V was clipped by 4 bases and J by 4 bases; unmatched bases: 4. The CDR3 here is CASSSPGQGATEAFF. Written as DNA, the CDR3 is TGTGCCAGCAGTTCCCCGGGACAGGGGGCCACTGAAGCTTTCTTT.

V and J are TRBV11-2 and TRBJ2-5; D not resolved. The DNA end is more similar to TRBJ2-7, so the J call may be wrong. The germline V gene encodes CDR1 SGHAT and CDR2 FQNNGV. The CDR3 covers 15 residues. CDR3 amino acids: CASSLVVESSYEQYF. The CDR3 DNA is TGTGCCAGCAGCTTAGTGGTGGAGAGCTCCTACGAGCAGTACTTC.